A single sample gave rise to the 15 T cell receptor beta chains below, sequenced in a study of shared clonotypes between healthy human individuals. Profiled with immunoSEQ multiplex PCR; TCRdb holds only in-frame clones, not every one. This table has about half a million clones, around four fifths appearing once. Input material: PBMCs. The receptors were gathered from a woman between 40 and 55 years old in good health. Some clones in this sample may be carry-over from other donors' samples.

To note about this clone: The junction and the germline gene differ at one end; a read error may be behind it. The chain joins TRBV7-2 to TRBJ2-3, with 9 nucleotides matching TRBD2. CDR3 length: 15 residues. The germline V gene has CDR1 SGHTA and CDR2 FQGNSA. CDR3 protein: CASSLAGVGTDTQYF. The CDR3 coding sequence is TGTGCCAGCAGTTTAGCGGGAGTGGGCACAGATACGCAGTATTTT.

The chain recombines TRBV28 with TRBJ2-2; possibly TRBD1 for D (6 bases). Trimming removed 6 bases at V and 0 bases at J, with 11 bases between. The CDR3 totals 15 residues. Germline CDR1 MDHEN, CDR2 SYDVKM. The chain's CDR3 is CASRVGGPNTGELFF. The CDR3 DNA reads as TGTGCCAGCAGAGTTGGGGGCCCGAACACCGGGGAGCTGTTTTTT.

The chain recombines TRBV7-2 with TRBJ2-7, with TRBD2 matching 10 bases. V gave up 5 bases and J gave up 4 bases; unmatched junction bases: 8. CDR1 is SGHTA, CDR2 FQGNSA, per germline. This CDR3 is 15 amino acids long. This chain's CDR3 is CASSPLAGSLYEQYF. In nucleotides, the CDR3 is TGTGCCAGCAGCCCACTAGCGGGGAGTTTATACGAGCAGTACTTC.

CDR3 amino acids: CASSVAGGGTVNEQFF. In DNA form, the CDR3 reads TGTGCCAGCAGCGTAGCGGGTGGGGGGACGGTTAATGAGCAGTTCTTC. The V and J genes are TRBV9 and TRBJ2-1; a weak D match, TRBD2 (6 bases). CDR1 is SGDLS and CDR2 is YYNGEE in the germline V gene. The germline V and J ends were trimmed by 0 bases and 7 bases, with 17 bases remaining between them. The CDR3 loop spans 16 amino acids.

The chain joins TRBV9 to TRBJ2-7; 8 positions agree with TRBD1. CDR3 length equals 15 residues. With V trimmed by 0 bases and J by 6 bases, 8 bases remained unmatched. CDR1 SGDLS and CDR2 YYNGEE come from the germline V gene. The CDR3 loop is CASSVDGQGSTEQYF. Written as DNA, the CDR3 is TGTGCCAGCAGCGTAGACGGACAGGGTTCTACCGAGCAGTACTTC.

The rearrangement uses TRBV30 and TRBJ2-6, with D possibly TRBD1 on 5 matching bases. The CDR3 sequence is 16 residues long. V lost 0 bases and J 0 bases, leaving 9 bases between the germline ends. CDR1 and CDR2 (germline): GTSNPN, SVGIG (reference sequence). The CDR3 region has the DNA TGTGCCTGGAGTGTTTTTAGGGGCTCTGGGGCCAACGTCCTGACTTTC. Residues: CAWSVFRGSGANVLTF.

As for this clone: Additional DNA sequences in this sample encode the identical CDR3. The chain links TRBV28 to TRBJ2-1; 12 positions agree with TRBD2. Losses at the gene ends were 9 bases for V and 5 bases for J; bases not matched to a gene: 2. Per germline, CDR1 MDHEN and CDR2 SYDVKM. The CDR3 consists of 13 residues. The CDR3, as DNA: TGTGCCAGTCGGACTAGCGGGAACAATGAGCAGTTCTTC. Its translation: CASRTSGNNEQFF.

The rearrangement joins TRBV14 to TRBJ2-1, with D maybe TRBD2 (6 bases). Trimming removed 3 bases from V and 4 bases from J, with 13 bases in between. Germline V CDR1 and CDR2: SGHDN, FVKESK. The CDR3 is 15 amino acids. The CDR3: CASSQDGRLYNEQFF. CDR3 bases: TGTGCCAGCAGCCAGGACGGGAGACTATACAATGAGCAGTTCTTC.

The genes are TRBV5-6 and TRBJ2-2; the D call may be TRBD1 or TRBD2 (6 bases each). V was clipped by 1 base and J by 4 bases, with 14 bases between them. Germline values: CDR1 SGHDT, CDR2 YYEEEE. This CDR3 has 16 amino acids. As DNA, the CDR3 is TGTGCCAGCAGCTTGATTGGGGGGCTCGCCACCGGGGAGCTGTTTTTT. It encodes CASSLIGGLATGELFF.

This chain links TRBV14 with TRBJ2-7; no clear D gene. Germline CDR1 reads SGHDN; CDR2 reads FVKESK. The CDR3 has 16 amino acids. Trimming stripped 3 bases from V and 3 bases from J, with 18 bases between. This CDR3 reads CASSQTRWQGLYEQYF. In DNA, the CDR3 is TGTGCCAGCAGCCAGACAAGGTGGCAAGGGCTCTACGAGCAGTACTTC.

Notes on this clone: The sample carries other DNA sequences with the same CDR3. The chain joins TRBV18 to TRBJ2-3; D is unclear. Germline loops: CDR1 KGHSH, CDR2 LQKENI. Trimming took 0 bases from V and 2 from J, leaving 3 bases between them. This CDR3 contains 13 residues. CDR3 DNA sequence: TGTGCCAGCTCACCACCGTCCACAGATACGCAGTATTTT. Amino acid sequence: CASSPPSTDTQYF.

The chain employs TRBV7-3 and TRBJ1-5; possible D gene TRBD1, 5 bases. This CDR3 is 15 amino acids long. Looked up from germline, CDR1 is SGHTA and CDR2 is FQGTGA. Trimming took off 3 bases at V and 5 bases at J, with 14 bases between the two ends. The CDR3: CASSFGGRPDQPQHF. The CDR3 DNA is TGTGCCAGCAGCTTCGGGGGACGCCCTGATCAGCCCCAGCATTTT.

The gene calls are TRBV15 and TRBJ2-6, with a possible D match to TRBD2 (5 bases). CDR3 length: 16 amino acids. Trimming pared 1 base from V and 2 bases from J, leaving 9 bases between. The germline CDR1 and CDR2 sequences are LNHNV and YYDKDF (reference sequence). In DNA, the CDR3 is TGTGCCACCAGCAGAGGGGAGATGGCTGGGGCCAACGTCCTGACTTTC. Translated: CATSRGEMAGANVLTF.

The rearrangement links TRBV18 to TRBJ1-5, with D possibly being TRBD1 (5 bases). V lost 2 bases to trimming and J lost 5 bases, with 16 bases between them. This CDR3 is built from 16 residues. Germline loops: CDR1 KGHSH, CDR2 LQKENI. CDR3 DNA: TGTGCCAGCTCACCAACGCAGGGCGGTGGTGATCAGCCCCAGCATTTT. Translated, it gives CASSPTQGGGDQPQHF. Together with reference TRBV18 and TRBJ1-5, the CDR3 gives the full variable domain: NAGVMQNPRHLVRRRGQEARLRCSPMKGHSHVYWYRQLPEEGLKFMVYLQKENIIDESGMPKERFSAEFPKEGPSILRIQQVVRGDSAAYFCASSPTQGGGDQPQHFGDGTRLSIL.

The CDR3 DNA is TGTGCCATCATGGTAGGGAACACTAATGAAAAACTGTTTTTT. Residues: CAIMVGNTNEKLFF. The rearrangement joins TRBV6-1 to TRBJ1-4, with D unresolved. In germline, CDR1 is MNHNS, CDR2 SASEGT. The CDR3 consists of 14 residues. Trimming shortened V by 10 bases and J by 2 bases, and 14 bases separated the two germline ends.